Listed here are 18 T cell receptor beta chains from one sample, sequenced in a study of T-cell memory formation after mild COVID-19. A single record per CDR3 protein comes from TCRdb applying MiXCR to the 5' RACE reads. The sample has about 600,000 distinct CDR3 sequences, about 20% seen once. Source material: PBMCs or a T cell subset sorted from them (not recorded which). All receptors come from an adult woman who had mild COVID-19 (a few samples of this study predate the infection). Cell type and time point are not known.

The V call is TRBV5-1, the J call TRBJ2-1; TRBD2 agrees at 7 bases. The junction had 6 bases not matched to a gene; V was cut back by 3 bases and J by 3 bases. CDR3 length: 15 amino acids. Per the germline V gene, CDR1 is SGHRS and CDR2 is YFSETQ. As DNA, the CDR3 is TGCGCCAGCAGCTCCTCCGGGACTATCTACAATGAGCAGTTCTTC. Its translation: CASSSSGTIYNEQFF.

The table lists this clonotype with a few counts. The chain combines TRBV24-1 with TRBJ2-7; TRBD2 matches 10 bases. V trimming: 3 bases; J trimming: 2 bases; junction bases outside the gene matches: 9. This CDR3 has 17 amino acids. The germline CDR1 and CDR2 sequences are KGHDR and SFDVKD. The CDR3: CATSDHDRTSGTYEQYF. Here the CDR3 DNA reads TGTGCCACCAGTGATCACGATCGGACTAGCGGAACCTACGAGCAGTACTTC.

There are a few counts of this clonotype. The CDR3 DNA reads TGTGCCAGCAGTTACGACGGAAACACCATATATTTT. Protein sequence: CASSYDGNTIYF. This chain joins TRBV6-6 and TRBJ1-3, with unresolved D. Trimming stripped 2 bases from V and 4 bases from J, with 3 bases between. Germline-derived CDR1 and CDR2 are MNHNY and SVGAGI (reference sequence). The CDR3 covers 12 residues.

The V gene is TRBV29-1, the J gene TRBJ2-3; D gene unclear. The germline V and J ends were trimmed by 8 bases and 0 bases, with 21 bases remaining between them. This CDR3 comprises 16 residues. Germline CDR1 and CDR2: SQVTM and ANQGSEA. CDR3: CSSDPILGSSTDTQYF. The CDR3 nucleotides read TGCAGCTCTGACCCGATACTTGGATCTAGCACAGATACGCAGTATTTT.

The rearrangement joins TRBV12-3 or TRBV12-4 to TRBJ2-7; D gene unclear. The CDR3 is 13 amino acids. V was pared by 6 bases and J by 6 bases, with 15 bases between. CDR3 loop: CASREDPLGEQYF. The DNA of the CDR3 is TGTGCCAGCAGAGAGGACCCCTTGGGCGAGCAGTACTTC.

The chain uses TRBV7-6 and TRBJ2-2; D ambiguous. The CDR3 length is 15 residues. V shed 1 base and J shed 0 bases, with 6 bases lying between them. Germline CDR1 reads SGHVS; CDR2 reads FNYEAQ. CDR3 bases: TGTGCCAGCAGCTTAGGGGTCTCGAACACCGGGGAGCTGTTTTTT. Translated: CASSLGVSNTGELFF.

The CDR3 protein is CASSLRWTGDYGYTF. The CDR3 nucleotides are TGTGCCAGCAGCCTTAGATGGACAGGGGATTATGGCTACACCTTC. The chain has TRBV7-8 and TRBJ1-2, with 9 bases matching TRBD1. CDR3 length equals 15 residues. Trimming took 5 bases from V and 5 from J; bases not matched to a gene: 9. Germline values: CDR1 SGHVS, CDR2 FQNEAQ.

The table lists this clonotype with a count of one. The genes are TRBV11-3 and TRBJ2-6; D not certain. The CDR3 spans 15 residues. CDR1 SGHNT and CDR2 YENEEA come from the germline V gene. Trimming took 6 bases from V and 1 from J, leaving 10 bases between them. This CDR3 reads CASRIGRSGANVLTF. The CDR3 DNA reads as TGTGCCAGCAGGATCGGAAGGTCTGGGGCCAACGTCCTGACTTTC.

This clonotype was seen repeatedly, ten times or more. The rearrangement links TRBV10-3 to TRBJ2-5, with D perhaps matching TRBD2 (7 bases). Per germline, CDR1 ENHRY and CDR2 SYGVKD. V lost 4 bases to trimming and J lost 5 bases, with 17 bases between them. This CDR3 region has 15 residues. The CDR3 DNA reads TGTGCCATCAGTGGACTTGAGGGGGGGCTGGAGACCCAGTACTTC. Its protein is CAISGLEGGLETQYF.

There are a few counts of this clonotype. The rearrangement links TRBV4-1 to TRBJ2-2, with no clear D. The CDR3 length is 16 residues. CDR1 and CDR2 (germline): MGHRA, YSYEKL. V gave up 0 bases and J gave up 5 bases, with 13 bases separating them. CDR3 amino acids: CASSQEPAFVTGELFF. DNA for the CDR3: TGCGCCAGCAGCCAAGAACCCGCTTTTGTAACCGGGGAGCTGTTTTTT.

J is TRBJ2-1 and V is TRBV7-6, with D unresolved. V dropped 0 bases and J dropped 4 bases, with 10 bases sitting between them. Germline V gene lookup returns CDR1 SGHVS and CDR2 FNYEAQ. The CDR3 runs to 15 residues. CDR3 coding DNA: TGTGCCAGCAGCTTAGCTCGGGTGGATTACAATGAGCAGTTCTTC. Amino acid sequence: CASSLARVDYNEQFF.

In its sample, this clonotype was seen a few times. This chain connects TRBV10-3 to TRBJ2-7; 9 nucleotides agree with TRBD2. Germline trimming cut 6 bases from V and 0 bases from J; bases unmatched to any gene: 3. Germline-derived CDR1 and CDR2 are ENHRY and SYGVKD. The CDR3 spans 14 residues. CDR3 bases: TGTGCCATCAGCGGACTAGCGAGCTCCTACGAGCAGTACTTC. Translated, it gives CAISGLASSYEQYF.

V gene TRBV12-3 or TRBV12-4 combines with J gene TRBJ1-2; D is possibly TRBD1 (6 bases). V lost 3 bases to trimming and J lost 5 bases, with 13 bases between them. The CDR3 runs 14 residues. The CDR3 nucleotides read TGTGCCAGCAGTTTCCCCGGGGGCTATTATGGCTACACCTTC. Translating gives CASSFPGGYYGYTF.

V and J are TRBV5-8 and TRBJ2-7; 7 positions agree with TRBD1. With V trimmed by 3 bases and J by 3 bases, 12 bases remained unmatched. The V gene's germline CDR1 is SGHTS and CDR2 YDEGEE. This CDR3 has 16 residues. This CDR3 reads CASSSSDRVGSYEQYF. The CDR3 DNA sequence: TGTGCCAGCAGCTCTTCCGACAGGGTGGGAAGCTACGAGCAGTACTTC.

This clonotype was observed a handful of times. The gene calls are TRBV3-1 and TRBJ2-1; D possibly corresponds to TRBD2 (5 bases). Germline V gene data show CDR1 as LGHDT and CDR2 as YNNKEL (reference sequence). V lost 1 base to trimming and J lost 0 bases, with 7 bases between them. The CDR3 is 15 amino acids. The CDR3 DNA is TGTGCCAGCAGCCAAGGAGGGTTCTCCTACAATGAGCAGTTCTTC. It encodes CASSQGGFSYNEQFF.

With regard to this clonotype: Here the CDR3 omits its conserved ending phenylalanine or tryptophan, so a read error is the likely source. V is TRBV30 and J is TRBJ2-2; 8 bases are shared with TRBD1. The CDR3 is 13 residues long. With 5 bases clipped from V and 4 bases from J, the junction kept 3 bases outside the gene matches. The germline V gene has CDR1 GTSNPN and CDR2 SVGIG (reference sequence). The CDR3 DNA reads TGTGCCTGGGGGACAGGTGGCACCGGGGAGCTGTTTTGT. The encoded protein is CAWGTGGTGELFC.

This chain joins TRBV27 and TRBJ1-6, with 8 bases identical to TRBD1. Trimming took 4 bases from V and 7 from J; bases not matched to a gene: 3. Germline V CDR1 and CDR2: MNHEY, SMNVEV (reference sequence). CDR3 length: 14 amino acids. In DNA, the CDR3 is TGTGCCAGCAGTTCCCGGGACAGGAATTCACCCCTCCACTTT. It specifies CASSSRDRNSPLHF.

The count of this clonotype is one. This chain connects TRBV10-3 to TRBJ1-2; tentative D call: TRBD1 (6 bases). Germline-derived CDR1 and CDR2 are ENHRY and SYGVKD. CDR3 length equals 14 residues. Trimming cost V 4 bases and J 9 bases, with 18 bases left between them. CDR3 nucleotides: TGTGCCATCAGTGCTCCAGGGGACTGGGAGAGCTACACCTTC. This encodes CAISAPGDWESYTF.